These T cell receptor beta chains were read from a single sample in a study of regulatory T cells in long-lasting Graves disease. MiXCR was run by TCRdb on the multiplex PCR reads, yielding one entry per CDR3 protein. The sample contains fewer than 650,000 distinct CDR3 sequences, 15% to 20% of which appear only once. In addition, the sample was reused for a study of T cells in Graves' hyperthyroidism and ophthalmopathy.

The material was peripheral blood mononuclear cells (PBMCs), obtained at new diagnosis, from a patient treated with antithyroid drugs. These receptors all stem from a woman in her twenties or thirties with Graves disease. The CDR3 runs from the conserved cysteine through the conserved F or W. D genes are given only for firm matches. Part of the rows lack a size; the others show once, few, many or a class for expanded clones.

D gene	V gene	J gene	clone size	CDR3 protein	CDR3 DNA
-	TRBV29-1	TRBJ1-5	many	CSVVWGSNQPQHF	TGCAGCGTTGTGTGGGGGAGCAATCAGCCCCAGCATTTT
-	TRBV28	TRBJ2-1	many	CASSFGGFNEQFF	TGTGCCAGCAGTTTCGGCGGCTTCAATGAGCAGTTCTTC
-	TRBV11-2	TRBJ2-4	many	CASSLGGNIQYF	TGTGCCAGCAGTTTGGGGGGCAACATTCAGTACTTC
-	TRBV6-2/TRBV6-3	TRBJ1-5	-	CASSERVGQGNQPQHF	TGTGCCAGCAGTGAACGGGTCGGGCAGGGAAATCAGCCCCAGCATTTT
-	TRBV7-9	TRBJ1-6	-	CASSPSTDSPLHF	TGTGCCAGCAGCCCTTCGACAGATTCACCCCTCCACTTT
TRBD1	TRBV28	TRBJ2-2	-	CANRTPDRVAGELFF	TGTGCCAACAGAACCCCGGACAGGGTCGCCGGGGAGCTGTTTTTT
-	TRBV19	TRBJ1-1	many	CASSTQGLTEAFF	TGTGCCAGTAGTACACAGGGCCTCACTGAAGCTTTCTTT
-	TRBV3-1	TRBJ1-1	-	CASSQSYTEAFF	TGTGCCAGCAGCCAGAGTTACACTGAAGCTTTCTTT
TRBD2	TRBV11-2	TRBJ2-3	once	CASSRLSGGASTDTQYF	TGTGCCAGCAGCCGCCTTAGCGGGGGGGCATCAACAGATACGCAGTATTTT
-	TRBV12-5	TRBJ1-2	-	CASEGYTF	TGTGCTAGTGAGGGCTACACCTTC
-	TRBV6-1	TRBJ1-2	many	CASSVTYGYTF	TGTGCCAGCAGTGTAACCTATGGCTACACCTTC
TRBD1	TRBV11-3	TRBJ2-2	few	CASSEPGQGSPGELFF	TGTGCCAGCAGCGAACCGGGACAGGGAAGTCCCGGGGAGCTGTTTTTT
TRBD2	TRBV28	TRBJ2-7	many	CASSSPTSGSSYEQYF	TGTGCCAGCAGTTCACCGACTAGCGGGAGCTCCTACGAGCAGTACTTC
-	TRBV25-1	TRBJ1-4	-	CASSESGAPNEKLFF	TGTGCCAGCAGTGAAAGCGGGGCACCTAATGAAAAACTGTTTTTT
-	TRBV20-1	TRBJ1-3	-	CSARDPQPSGNTIYF	TGCAGTGCTAGAGATCCACAGCCCTCTGGAAACACCATATATTTT
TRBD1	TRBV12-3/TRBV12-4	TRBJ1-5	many	CASSAPDPGGRNQPQHF	TGTGCCAGCAGTGCACCAGACCCAGGGGGGAGAAATCAGCCCCAGCATTTT
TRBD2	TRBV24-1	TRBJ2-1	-	CPTSGGLAEQFF	TGTCCCACCAGTGGGGGACTAGCGGAGCAGTTCTTC
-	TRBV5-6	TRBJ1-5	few	CASSPGRGGSQPQHF	TGTGCCAGCAGTCCCGGGCGAGGGGGTAGTCAGCCCCAGCATTTT
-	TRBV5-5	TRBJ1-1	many	CASTTGTLNTEAFF	TGTGCCAGCACCACCGGCACCTTGAACACTGAAGCTTTCTTT
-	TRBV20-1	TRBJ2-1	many	CSAKRGAMGLDEQFF	TGCAGTGCCAAGAGGGGGGCGATGGGGCTTGATGAGCAGTTCTTC
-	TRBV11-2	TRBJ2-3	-	CASSFIEGITGKTSRATDTQYF	TGTGCCAGCAGCTTTATAGAAGGGATAACAGGGAAGACGAGTCGGGCCACAGATACGCAGTATTTT
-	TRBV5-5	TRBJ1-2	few	CASSHRVGSYGYTF	TGTGCCAGCAGCCACAGGGTAGGAAGCTATGGCTACACCTTC
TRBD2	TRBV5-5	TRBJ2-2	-	CASSFRHSGTGELFF	TGTGCCAGCAGCTTCCGTCATAGCGGGACCGGGGAGCTGTTTTTT
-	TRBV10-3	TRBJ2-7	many	CAISDIVVPYEQYF	TGTGCCATCAGTGATATTGTGGTCCCCTACGAGCAGTACTTC
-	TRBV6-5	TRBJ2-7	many	CASSYKIGAMGDEQYF	TGTGCCAGCAGTTACAAGATCGGGGCCATGGGCGACGAGCAGTACTTC
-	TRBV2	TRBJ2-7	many	CASSELIYEQYF	TGTGCCAGCAGTGAACTGATTTACGAGCAGTACTTC
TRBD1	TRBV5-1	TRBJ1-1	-	CASSISGTGGGTEAFF	TGCGCCAGCAGCATCTCCGGGACAGGGGGGGGTACTGAAGCTTTCTTT
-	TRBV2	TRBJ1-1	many	CASTIGHTAEAFF	TGTGCCAGCACGATTGGACATACCGCTGAAGCTTTCTTT
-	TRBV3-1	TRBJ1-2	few	CASSQDNGRNYGYTF	TGTGCCAGCAGCCAAGATAATGGCAGAAACTATGGCTACACCTTC
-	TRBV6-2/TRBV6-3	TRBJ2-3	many	CASSYGRGYTDTQYF	TGTGCCAGCAGTTACGGCAGGGGCTACACAGATACGCAGTATTTT
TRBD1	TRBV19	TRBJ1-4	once	CASNNRGLNEKLFF	TGTGCCAGTAACAACAGGGGATTGAATGAAAAACTGTTTTTT
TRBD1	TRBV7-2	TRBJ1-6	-	CASSVGTALNSPLHF	TGTGCCAGCAGCGTAGGGACAGCCCTTAATTCACCCCTCCACTTT
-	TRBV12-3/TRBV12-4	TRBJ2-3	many	CASSILRGSTDTQYF	TGTGCCAGCAGTATATTGCGGGGTAGCACAGATACGCAGTATTTT
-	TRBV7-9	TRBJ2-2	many	CASSLVLTGELFF	TGTGCCAGCAGCTTAGTACTCACCGGGGAGCTGTTTTTT
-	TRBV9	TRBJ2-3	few	CASSVSAGTDTQYF	TGTGCCAGCAGCGTTTCGGCGGGCACAGATACGCAGTATTTT
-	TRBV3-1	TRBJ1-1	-	CASSDPGITEAFF	TGTGCCAGCAGCGATCCAGGGATCACTGAAGCTTTCTTT
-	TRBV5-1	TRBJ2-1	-	CASRDRPYNEQFF	TGCGCCAGCAGGGATCGACCCTACAATGAGCAGTTCTTC
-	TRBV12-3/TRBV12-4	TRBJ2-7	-	CASSLVGATRGEQYF	TGTGCCAGCAGTTTAGTAGGGGCTACACGGGGTGAGCAGTACTTC